Sequencing of this T cell receptor (beta chain) was carried out in a study of graft-versus-host responses after intestinal transplantation. As to this clone: Antigen specificity is unknown.

TCRdb's copy holds only in-frame clones and misses some; the assay was immunoSEQ multiplex PCR. The table has more than 100,000 clones, 90% to 95% seen once. Points from the study as a whole: GvH clone levels peaked in circulation, and this peak was associated with early post-transplant HvG declines. Allograft clonal ratios (graft-versus-host to host-versus-graft) were high in patients who had graft-donor T cell macrochimerism.

CDR1 is SGHDT and CDR2 is YYEEEE in the germline V gene. The CDR3 runs to 14 residues. V lost 1 base to trimming and J lost 3 bases; unmatched junction nucleotides: 3. V gene TRBV5-6 combines with J gene TRBJ2-7; 8 nucleotides line up with TRBD2. The receptor comes from a human donor who received an intestinal transplant. The input for sequencing was unstimulated CD8+ T cells sorted from spleen or lymph node cells, taken before intestinal transplant. The CDR3 sequence is CASSLRGGYYEQYF. The CDR3 DNA is TGTGCCAGCAGCTTGCGGGGGGGCTACTACGAGCAGTACTTC. Full variable domain (rest looked up from reference TRBV5-6 and TRBJ2-7): DAGVTQSPTHLIKTRGQQVTLRCSPKSGHDTVSWYQQALGQGPQFIFQYYEEEERQRGNFPDRFSGHQFPNYSSELNVNALLLGDSALYLCASSLRGGYYEQYFGPGTRLTVT.